One sample yielded the 20 T cell receptor beta chains listed below, sequenced in a study of CD8+CD57+ T cells in acquired aplastic anemia. TCR beta VDJ and CDR3 profiles were obtained from a genomic DNA template. Via MiXCR, TCRdb re-called the reads, giving one row per CDR3 protein. The profile covers 150,000 to 200,000 distinct CDR3 sequences, with approximately 40% appearing a single time and 1.1% taken by the ten largest. Sequenced sample: sorted CD4+, CD8+, or CD8+CD57+ T cells (not recorded which) from PBMCs. The receptors were gathered from a human donor in good health.

The table lists this clonotype with many counts. The chain has TRBV5-1 and TRBJ1-6; D not resolved. CDR3 length: 14 amino acids. The V and J ends lost 0 bases and 10 bases respectively, with 11 bases between them. Germline V gene data show CDR1 as SGHRS and CDR2 as YFSETQ. CDR3 nucleotide sequence: TGCGCCAGCAGCTTGGCCGGAAGAGGCTCACCCCTCCACTTT. Translation gives CASSLAGRGSPLHF.

This clonotype was observed a few times. The chain has TRBV5-5 and TRBJ2-1; possible D gene TRBD2, 5 bases. The V gene lost 5 bases and the J gene lost 10 bases, with 19 bases spanning the gap. Looked up from germline, CDR1 is SGHKS and CDR2 is YYEKEE (reference sequence). CDR3 size: 14 residues. Here the CDR3 reads CASRTNPATGEQFF. In DNA form, the CDR3 reads TGTGCCAGCAGAACGAATCCGGCCACGGGGGAGCAGTTCTTC. Full variable domain (outside the CDR3, taken from reference TRBV5-5 and TRBJ2-1): DAGVTQSPTHLIKTRGQQVTLRCSPISGHKSVSWYQQVLGQGPQFIFQYYEKEERGRGNFPDRFSARQFPNYSSELNVNALLLGDSALYLCASRTNPATGEQFFGPGTRLTVL.

This clonotype has a count of ten or more. The V and J genes are TRBV7-9 and TRBJ1-5; D uncertain. Per germline, CDR1 SEHNR and CDR2 FQNEAQ (reference sequence). CDR3 length: 13 residues. Trimming stripped 5 bases from V and 3 bases from J, with 8 bases between. CDR3 sequence (DNA): TGTGCCAGCAGCCCGGGAGTCAATCAGCCCCAGCATTTT. Protein product: CASSPGVNQPQHF.

The chain uses TRBV29-1 and TRBJ2-4, with TRBD1 matching 7 bases. With V trimmed by 3 bases and J by 15 bases, 11 bases remained unmatched. Germline-derived CDR1 and CDR2 are SQVTM and ANQGSEA. The CDR3 covers 12 residues. The chain's CDR3 is CSVDRGGGFLYF. In DNA form, the CDR3 reads TGCAGCGTTGATAGAGGGGGCGGATTCTTGTACTTC.

This clonotype occurred many times. This sequence joins TRBV5-5 and TRBJ2-3, with 8 positions matching TRBD2. This CDR3 has 15 residues. V trimming: 0 bases; J trimming: 2 bases; junction bases outside the gene matches: 2. Per germline, CDR1 SGHKS and CDR2 YYEKEE (reference sequence). CDR3 loop: CASSLAGRVTDTQYF. The DNA for the CDR3 is TGTGCCAGCAGCTTGGCCGGGAGGGTCACAGATACGCAGTATTTT.

This clonotype was seen only a few times. V gene TRBV5-1 combines with J gene TRBJ1-3; 7 nucleotides line up with TRBD1. This CDR3 is built from 15 residues. The junction had 7 bases not matched to a gene; V was cut back by 5 bases and J by 2 bases. CDR1 SGHRS and CDR2 YFSETQ come from the germline V gene. Written as DNA, the CDR3 is TGCGCCAGCAGACCAACAGGGGTGACTGGAAACACCATATATTTT. Protein: CASRPTGVTGNTIYF.

The CDR3 region is CATSRDLRNSPLHF. The CDR3 coding sequence is TGTGCCACCAGCAGAGATCTAAGAAATTCACCCCTCCACTTT. The chain combines TRBV15 with TRBJ1-6; D is ambiguous. Germline V lookup: CDR1 LNHNV, CDR2 YYDKDF (reference sequence). This CDR3 has 14 residues. V dropped 0 bases and J dropped 7 bases, with 7 bases sitting between them. The full variable domain, with the rest looked up from reference TRBV15 and TRBJ1-6, is DAMVIQNPRYQVTQFGKPVTLSCSQTLNHNVMYWYQQKSSQAPKLLFHYYDKDFNNEADTPDNFQSRRPNTSFCFLDIRSPGLGDTAMYLCATSRDLRNSPLHFGNGTRLTVT.

This clonotype was counted between two and nine times. The rearrangement links TRBV7-8 to TRBJ1-6; 7 bases align to TRBD1. The CDR3 runs to 16 residues. V was clipped by 6 bases and J by 0 bases; unmatched bases: 5. CDR1 is SGHVS and CDR2 is FQNEAQ in the germline V gene. The chain's CDR3 is CASRGDSYSYNSPLHF. The CDR3 nucleotides read TGTGCCAGCAGGGGGGACAGCTACTCCTATAATTCACCCCTCCACTTT. The whole variable domain, filled in from reference TRBV7-8 and TRBJ1-6, reads GAGVSQSPRYKVAKRGQDVALRCDPISGHVSLFWYQQALGQGPEFLTYFQNEAQLDKSGLPSDRFFAERPEGSVSTLKIQRTQQEDSAVYLCASRGDSYSYNSPLHFGNGTRLTVT.

The sample holds one count of this clonotype. This may arise from a read error, as a much more abundant clone is one base away. The chain couples TRBV28 to TRBJ2-7; 7 positions match TRBD1. The CDR3 spans 14 residues. Germline CDR1 and CDR2: MDHEN and SYDVKM. CDR3 loop: CAGRTGIGSYEQYF. The CDR3 DNA reads TGTGCCGGCAGGACAGGAATTGGAAGCTACGAGCAGTACTTC.

This clonotype was counted a few times. This sequence joins TRBV6-2 or TRBV6-3 and TRBJ2-2; D perhaps matches TRBD1 (6 bases). The CDR3 extends over 19 amino acids. CDR1 is MNHEY, CDR2 SVGEGT, per germline. Trimming took 0 bases from V and 3 from J, leaving 20 bases between them. For the CDR3, the DNA is TGTGCCAGCAGTTACTCGATAATTGGGGGCTTGATCGACACCGGGGAGCTGTTTTTT. Translation: CASSYSIIGGLIDTGELFF.

About this clonotype: A read error may explain this, as a much larger clone is one base away. This chain connects TRBV5-1 to TRBJ2-3; D is ambiguous. Looked up from germline, CDR1 is SGHRS and CDR2 is YFSETQ. The CDR3 is 14 residues long. V was cut by 7 bases and J by 3 bases, with 15 bases left in between. The CDR3 coding sequence is TGCGCCAGCGGCTCGGGTCTGGGGACAGATACGCAGTATTTT. Protein: CASGSGLGTDTQYF. Supplemented by reference TRBV5-1 and TRBJ2-3, the full variable domain reads KAGVTQTPRYLIKTRGQQVTLSCSPISGHRSVSWYQQTPGQGLQFLFEYFSETQRNKGNFPGRFSGRQFSNSRSEMNVSTLELGDSALYLCASGSGLGTDTQYFGPGTRLTVL.

The V gene is TRBV18, the J gene TRBJ2-7, with D tentatively TRBD1 (5 bases). Germline values: CDR1 KGHSH, CDR2 LQKENI. The germline V and J ends were trimmed by 3 bases and 3 bases, with 18 bases remaining between them. This CDR3 region has 16 residues. DNA of the CDR3: TGTGCCAGCTCACCGACTTGGGGCCCGTTGGGCTACGAGCAGTACTTC. Protein sequence: CASSPTWGPLGYEQYF. The complete variable domain, with remaining parts taken from reference TRBV18 and TRBJ2-7, reads NAGVMQNPRHLVRRRGQEARLRCSPMKGHSHVYWYRQLPEEGLKFMVYLQKENIIDESGMPKERFSAEFPKEGPSILRIQQVVRGDSAAYFCASSPTWGPLGYEQYFGPGTRLTVT.

This clonotype was detected a few times. This rearrangement joins TRBV15 to TRBJ2-7; D is uncertain. Germline V gives CDR1 LNHNV, CDR2 YYDKDF (reference sequence). The CDR3 loop spans 14 amino acids. Trimming left V 1 base short and J 5 bases short, with 12 bases between. The CDR3 DNA follows: TGTGCCACCAGCAGAGTTGGGGTCATCGACGAGCAGTACTTC. Translating it yields CATSRVGVIDEQYF.

The rearrangement uses TRBV12-3 or TRBV12-4 and TRBJ2-4; D is perhaps TRBD1 (5 bases). The ends were cut back, 4 bases at V and 0 bases at J, with 10 bases in the middle. The CDR3 is 15 amino acids. The CDR3 here is CASSYRQLAKNIQYF. DNA for the CDR3: TGTGCCAGCAGTTACAGACAGCTAGCCAAAAACATTCAGTACTTC.

Many counts were recorded for this clonotype. J is TRBJ2-7 and V is TRBV6-2 or TRBV6-3; perhaps TRBD2 as D (6 bases). Germline values: CDR1 MNHEY, CDR2 SVGEGT. The V and J ends lost 2 bases and 7 bases respectively, with 9 bases between them. The CDR3 is 12 residues long. The CDR3 spells CASSYPGGEQYF. The CDR3 nucleotides are TGTGCCAGCAGTTACCCCGGGGGAGAGCAGTACTTC.

Ten or more counts support this clonotype. This CDR3 reads CASGLDSGSGYNEQFF. The CDR3 nucleotides read TGTGCTAGTGGTTTAGATAGCGGGAGCGGCTACAATGAGCAGTTCTTC. This chain joins TRBV12-5 and TRBJ2-1, with 9 bases fitting TRBD2. Losses at the gene ends were 3 bases for V and 3 bases for J; bases not matched to a gene: 6. CDR1 is LGHNT, CDR2 FRNRAP, per germline. This CDR3 region has 16 residues.

This chain connects TRBV5-1 to TRBJ2-7, with no clear D. Germline lookup yields CDR1 SGHRS and CDR2 YFSETQ. The CDR3 has 14 residues. The V gene lost 0 bases and the J gene lost 2 bases, with 9 bases spanning the gap. DNA for the CDR3: TGCGCCAGCAGCTTGGATCACGGTCCCTACGAGCAGTACTTC. This sequence encodes CASSLDHGPYEQYF.

The J gene is TRBJ1-1, the V gene TRBV10-3; perhaps TRBD1 as D (6 bases). V gave up 3 bases and J gave up 1 base, with 9 bases separating them. The CDR3 runs 14 residues. Germline assignment: CDR1 ENHRY and CDR2 SYGVKD. In DNA, the CDR3 is TGTGCCATCAGTGATCAACAGGGGAACACTGAAGCTTTCTTT. Amino acids: CAISDQQGNTEAFF.

This clonotype occurred many times. The rearrangement joins TRBV6-1 to TRBJ1-1; no firm D call. Germline loops: CDR1 MNHNS, CDR2 SASEGT. Trimming took off 6 bases at V and 1 base at J, with 9 bases between the two ends. CDR3 length: 13 amino acids. CDR3: CASSPDGNTEAFF. The CDR3 DNA is TGTGCCAGCAGCCCGGACGGGAACACTGAAGCTTTCTTT.

This clonotype came up many times. This rearrangement joins TRBV2 to TRBJ2-7; a weak D match, TRBD1 (6 bases). Germline loops: CDR1 SNHLY, CDR2 FYNNEI. CDR3 size: 12 residues. With 6 bases removed from V and 3 bases from J, the gap between germline ends came to 9 bases. In DNA, the CDR3 is TGTGCCAGCAGCTACAGGGACTACGAGCAGTACTTC. It yields the protein CASSYRDYEQYF.